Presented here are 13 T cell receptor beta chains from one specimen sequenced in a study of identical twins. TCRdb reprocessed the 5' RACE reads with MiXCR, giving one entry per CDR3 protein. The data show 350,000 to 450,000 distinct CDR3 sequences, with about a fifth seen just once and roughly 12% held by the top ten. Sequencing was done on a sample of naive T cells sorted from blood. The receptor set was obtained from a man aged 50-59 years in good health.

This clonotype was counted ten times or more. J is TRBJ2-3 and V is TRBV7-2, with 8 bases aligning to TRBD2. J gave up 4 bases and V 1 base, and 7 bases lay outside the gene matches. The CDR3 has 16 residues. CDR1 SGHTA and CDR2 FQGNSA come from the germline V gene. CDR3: CASSLVPGGLADTQYF. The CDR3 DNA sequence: TGTGCCAGCAGCTTAGTACCGGGAGGGCTAGCAGATACGCAGTATTTT.

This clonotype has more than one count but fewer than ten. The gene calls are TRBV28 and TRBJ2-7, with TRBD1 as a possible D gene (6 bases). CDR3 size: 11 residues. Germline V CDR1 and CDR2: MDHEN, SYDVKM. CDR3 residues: CVTGSDYEQYF. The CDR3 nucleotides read TGTGTAACAGGGTCGGACTACGAGCAGTACTTC.

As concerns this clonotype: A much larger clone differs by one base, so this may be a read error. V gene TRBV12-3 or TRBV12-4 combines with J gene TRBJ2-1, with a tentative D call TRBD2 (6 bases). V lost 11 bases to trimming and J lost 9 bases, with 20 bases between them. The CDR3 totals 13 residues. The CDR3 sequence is CAPKETSASEQFF. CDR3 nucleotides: TGTGCCCCCAAGGAGACTAGTGCTAGTGAGCAGTTCTTC.

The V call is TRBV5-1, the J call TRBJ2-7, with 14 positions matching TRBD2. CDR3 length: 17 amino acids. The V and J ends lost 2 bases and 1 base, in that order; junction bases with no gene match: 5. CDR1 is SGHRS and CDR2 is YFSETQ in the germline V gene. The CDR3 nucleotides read TGCGCCAGCAGCTTCGGACTAGCGGGAGGCACATCCTACGAGCAGTACTTC. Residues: CASSFGLAGGTSYEQYF.

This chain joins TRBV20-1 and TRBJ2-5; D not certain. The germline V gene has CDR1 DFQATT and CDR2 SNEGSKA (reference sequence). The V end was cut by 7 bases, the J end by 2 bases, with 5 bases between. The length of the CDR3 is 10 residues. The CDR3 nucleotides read TGCAGTGTCTATCAAGAGACCCAGTACTTC. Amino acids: CSVYQETQYF.

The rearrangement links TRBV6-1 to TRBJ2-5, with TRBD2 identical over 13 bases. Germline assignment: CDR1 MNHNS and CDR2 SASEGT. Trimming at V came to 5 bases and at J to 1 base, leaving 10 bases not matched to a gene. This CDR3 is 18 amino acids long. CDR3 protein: CASSQFRTSGGPQETQYF. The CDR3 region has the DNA TGTGCCAGCAGTCAATTTCGGACTAGCGGGGGCCCCCAAGAGACCCAGTACTTC.

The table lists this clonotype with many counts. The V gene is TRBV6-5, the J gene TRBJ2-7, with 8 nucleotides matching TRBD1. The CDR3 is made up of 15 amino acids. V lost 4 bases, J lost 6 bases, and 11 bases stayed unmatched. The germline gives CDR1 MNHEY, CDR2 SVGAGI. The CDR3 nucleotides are TGTGCCAGCAGTTTACGGTCCGGACAGGGAGGCGAGCAGTACTTC. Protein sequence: CASSLRSGQGGEQYF.

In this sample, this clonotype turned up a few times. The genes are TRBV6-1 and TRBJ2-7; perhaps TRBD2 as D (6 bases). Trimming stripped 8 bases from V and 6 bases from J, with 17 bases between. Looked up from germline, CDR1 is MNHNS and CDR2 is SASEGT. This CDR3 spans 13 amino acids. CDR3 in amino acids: CASDIGMGGEQYF. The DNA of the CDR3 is TGTGCCAGCGACATTGGAATGGGAGGCGAGCAGTACTTC.

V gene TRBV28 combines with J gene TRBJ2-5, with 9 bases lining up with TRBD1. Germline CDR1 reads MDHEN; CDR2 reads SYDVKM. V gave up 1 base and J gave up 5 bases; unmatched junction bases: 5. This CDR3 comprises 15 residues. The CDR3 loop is CASSLFGTGPETQYF. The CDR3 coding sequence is TGTGCCAGCAGTTTATTTGGGACAGGGCCGGAGACCCAGTACTTC.

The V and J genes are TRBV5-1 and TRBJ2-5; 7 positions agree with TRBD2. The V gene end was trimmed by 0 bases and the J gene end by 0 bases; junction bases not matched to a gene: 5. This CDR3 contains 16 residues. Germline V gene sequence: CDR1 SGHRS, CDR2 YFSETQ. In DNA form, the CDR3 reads TGCGCCAGCAGCTTGGCCCCTCTAGCGGACCAAGAGACCCAGTACTTC. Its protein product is CASSLAPLADQETQYF. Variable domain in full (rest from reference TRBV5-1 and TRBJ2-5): KAGVTQTPRYLIKTRGQQVTLSCSPISGHRSVSWYQQTPGQGLQFLFEYFSETQRNKGNFPGRFSGRQFSNSRSEMNVSTLELGDSALYLCASSLAPLADQETQYFGPGTRLLVL.

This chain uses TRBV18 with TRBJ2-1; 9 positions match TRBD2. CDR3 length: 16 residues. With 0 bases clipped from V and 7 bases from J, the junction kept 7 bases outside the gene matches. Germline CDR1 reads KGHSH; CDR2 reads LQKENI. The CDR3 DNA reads TGTGCCAGCTCACCACCTAGCGGGAGATTGATTAATGAGCAGTTCTTC. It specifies CASSPPSGRLINEQFF.

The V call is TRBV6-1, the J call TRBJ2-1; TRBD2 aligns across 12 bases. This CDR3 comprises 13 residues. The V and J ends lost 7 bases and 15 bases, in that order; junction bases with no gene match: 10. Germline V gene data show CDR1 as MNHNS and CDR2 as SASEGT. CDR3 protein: CASTTTSGRGWFF. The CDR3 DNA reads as TGTGCCAGCACTACGACTAGCGGGAGAGGGTGGTTCTTC.

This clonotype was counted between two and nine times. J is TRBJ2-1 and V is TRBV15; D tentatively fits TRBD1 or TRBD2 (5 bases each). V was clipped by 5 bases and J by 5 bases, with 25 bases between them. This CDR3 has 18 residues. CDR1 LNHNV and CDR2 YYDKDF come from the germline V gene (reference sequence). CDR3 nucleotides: TGTGCCACCAGCGGAGCGAAACCGGGACCGAAGCTTCACAATGAGCAGTTCTTC. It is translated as CATSGAKPGPKLHNEQFF. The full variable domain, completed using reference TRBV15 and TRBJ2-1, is DAMVIQNPRYQVTQFGKPVTLSCSQTLNHNVMYWYQQKSSQAPKLLFHYYDKDFNNEADTPDNFQSRRPNTSFCFLDIRSPGLGDTAMYLCATSGAKPGPKLHNEQFFGPGTRLTVL.